A single sample gave rise to the 21 T cell receptor beta chains below, sequenced in a study of T-cell memory formation after mild COVID-19. Each CDR3 protein is one row after TCRdb ran MiXCR on the 5' RACE reads. The top ten hold 22% of the sample, which has a few hundred thousand distinct CDR3 sequences, 16% seen once. The specimen was PBMCs or a T cell subset sorted from them (not recorded which). Receptors were obtained from a man in his late teens or twenties who had mild COVID-19 (a few samples of this study predate the infection). Cell type and time point are not known.

The V gene is TRBV4-3, the J gene TRBJ1-2, with D perhaps matching TRBD1 (5 bases). Between the trimmed V and J ends, which lost 3 bases and 2 bases, there was a span of 10 bases. This CDR3 spans 14 amino acids. Looked up from germline, CDR1 is LGHNA and CDR2 is YSLEER. The DNA of the CDR3 is TGCGCCAGCAGCCACAGGGATGGGAACTATGGCTACACCTTC. Encoded protein: CASSHRDGNYGYTF.

The sample holds a few counts of this clonotype. The J gene is TRBJ2-1, the V gene TRBV6-5, with 7 bases aligning to TRBD1. The CDR3 spans 13 residues. The ends lost 10 bases at V and 6 bases at J; junction bases unmatched: 9. Per germline, CDR1 MNHEY and CDR2 SVGAGI. This CDR3 reads CATKQGLVNEQFF. The CDR3, as DNA: TGTGCCACCAAACAGGGGTTAGTCAATGAGCAGTTCTTC.

This clonotype was observed at least ten times. The chain has TRBV15 and TRBJ2-7, with 8 bases fitting TRBD1. Per the germline V gene, CDR1 is LNHNV and CDR2 is YYDKDF (reference sequence). Trimming at V came to 4 bases and at J to 5 bases, leaving 10 bases not matched to a gene. The CDR3 is 15 amino acids. The CDR3 loop reads CATSNRTGPGDEQYF. DNA of the CDR3: TGTGCCACCAGCAATCGGACAGGGCCAGGAGACGAGCAGTACTTC. Variable domain in full (rest from reference TRBV15 and TRBJ2-7): DAMVIQNPRYQVTQFGKPVTLSCSQTLNHNVMYWYQQKSSQAPKLLFHYYDKDFNNEADTPDNFQSRRPNTSFCFLDIRSPGLGDTAMYLCATSNRTGPGDEQYFGPGTRLTVT.

This clonotype turned up a few times. V and J are TRBV27 and TRBJ2-1, with a possible D match to TRBD2 (6 bases). V gave up 7 bases and J gave up 8 bases, with 18 bases separating them. CDR1 and CDR2 from the germline V gene are MNHEY and SMNVEV (reference sequence). This CDR3 has 14 residues. For the CDR3, the DNA is TGTGCCAGCACACGTAGCGGAGCCCTTGATGAGCAGTTCTTC. This codes for CASTRSGALDEQFF.

This clonotype has more than one count but fewer than ten. The genes are TRBV7-9 and TRBJ2-3; D possibly uses TRBD1 or TRBD2 (5 bases each). V was clipped by 5 bases and J by 0 bases, with 15 bases between them. Germline values: CDR1 SEHNR, CDR2 FQNEAQ (reference sequence). The CDR3 has 16 amino acids. Here the CDR3 DNA reads TGTGCCAGCAGCCGAGCCGGGACCTTGAGCACAGATACGCAGTATTTT. It translates to CASSRAGTLSTDTQYF.

V is TRBV4-2 and J is TRBJ1-1; 9 bases map to TRBD1. The CDR3 is 17 residues long. Germline V gene lookup returns CDR1 LGHNA and CDR2 YNFKEQ. V gave up 0 bases and J gave up 4 bases; unmatched junction bases: 9. CDR3 DNA sequence: TGTGCCAGCAGCCAAGATTCAAGGACAGGGGTCGGCACTGAAGCTTTCTTT. It specifies CASSQDSRTGVGTEAFF.

There are a few counts of this clonotype. J is TRBJ2-1 and V is TRBV11-2; D is possibly TRBD2 (5 bases). Germline CDR1 and CDR2: SGHAT and FQNNGV. Between the trimmed V and J ends, which lost 3 bases and 9 bases, there was a span of 12 bases. The CDR3 is made up of 13 amino acids. The CDR3 DNA follows: TGTGCCAGCAGCTTTCGGGGAGCGGTTGAGCAGTTCTTC. This gives the protein CASSFRGAVEQFF.

The chain combines TRBV7-9 with TRBJ2-1; D not certain. This CDR3 comprises 11 residues. The germline V and J ends were trimmed by 2 bases and 8 bases, with 4 bases remaining between them. Looked up from germline, CDR1 is SEHNR and CDR2 is FQNEAQ (reference sequence). CDR3 protein: CASSLRHEQFF. In nucleotides, the CDR3 is TGTGCCAGCAGCTTACGGCATGAGCAGTTCTTC. Complete variable domain (other parts from reference TRBV7-9 and TRBJ2-1): DTGVSQNPRHKITKRGQNVTFRCDPISEHNRLYWYRQTLGQGPEFLTYFQNEAQLEKSRLLSDRFSAERPKGSFSTLEIQRTEQGDSAMYLCASSLRHEQFFGPGTRLTVL.

The chain is built from TRBV5-1 and TRBJ1-3; a possible D gene is TRBD1 (6 bases). V lost 0 bases and J lost 1, with 8 bases in between. This CDR3 comprises 15 residues. CDR1 and CDR2 from the germline V gene are SGHRS and YFSETQ. The CDR3 loop reads CASSLGQASGNTIYF. CDR3 in DNA: TGCGCCAGCAGCTTGGGACAGGCTTCTGGAAACACCATATATTTT.

This chain connects TRBV18 to TRBJ2-7; 10 bases are shared with TRBD1. V lost 4 bases and J lost 3; bases outside the gene matches: 9. The CDR3 spans 16 residues. Germline-derived CDR1 and CDR2 are KGHSH and LQKENI. Written as DNA, the CDR3 is TGTGCCAGCTCACTTGACAGGGGGCCCCCCAACTACGAGCAGTACTTC. This translates into CASSLDRGPPNYEQYF.

This clonotype came up once. The CDR3 region has the DNA TGTGCCAGCAGAGGTACAGAAAACTATGGCTACACCTTC. Its protein is CASRGTENYGYTF. This chain connects TRBV28 to TRBJ1-2; D uncertain. The CDR3 spans 13 residues. Between the trimmed V and J ends, which lost 6 bases and 2 bases, there was a span of 10 bases. Germline CDR1 is MDHEN and CDR2 is SYDVKM.

The chain carries TRBV6-6 and TRBJ2-2; 7 bases agree with TRBD1. V lost 5 bases to trimming and J lost 0 bases; unmatched junction nucleotides: 3. CDR1 and CDR2 (germline): MNHNY, SVGAGI (reference sequence). This CDR3 is 15 amino acids long. The DNA for the CDR3 is TGTGCCAGCAGTAGGGACAGAACGAACACCGGGGAGCTGTTTTTT. This translates into CASSRDRTNTGELFF.

This clonotype has more than one count but fewer than ten. The V and J genes are TRBV5-1 and TRBJ2-3; tentative D call: TRBD2 (5 bases). V dropped 4 bases and J dropped 4 bases, with 13 bases sitting between them. The CDR3 sequence is 14 residues long. Germline V lookup: CDR1 SGHRS, CDR2 YFSETQ. DNA of the CDR3: TGCGCCAGCAGCAGCGGTCAGAAAGCAGATACGCAGTATTTT. Translating it yields CASSSGQKADTQYF.

The V gene is TRBV5-1, the J gene TRBJ1-1, with a possible D match to TRBD1 (5 bases). This CDR3 has 15 amino acids. The V end was cut by 5 bases, the J end by 4 bases, with 18 bases between. Per the germline V gene, CDR1 is SGHRS and CDR2 is YFSETQ. DNA for the CDR3: TGCGCCAGCAGAGAAGGGGCCGCCACCGGCACTGAAGCTTTCTTT. It codes for CASREGAATGTEAFF.

The chain employs TRBV7-9 and TRBJ2-7; D perhaps matches TRBD1 (5 bases). There are 11 residues in the CDR3. In germline, CDR1 is SEHNR, CDR2 FQNEAQ (reference sequence). Trimming removed 4 bases at V and 9 bases at J, with 10 bases between. The CDR3 region has the DNA TGTGCCAGCAGCTCAGGGTTCGGGCAGTACGTC. Translating it yields CASSSGFGQYV.

This clonotype has more than one count but fewer than ten. CDR3 loop: CASSLASQRGGYNEQFF. CDR3 nucleotide sequence: TGTGCCAGCAGCTTAGCGTCCCAGCGGGGGGGATACAATGAGCAGTTCTTC. V usage is TRBV7-2 and J usage is TRBJ2-1; 10 bases are a match to TRBD2. Germline V gene sequence: CDR1 SGHTA, CDR2 FQGNSA. The ends lost 0 bases at V and 4 bases at J; junction bases unmatched: 6. The CDR3 spans 17 residues. Filled out from reference TRBV7-2 and TRBJ2-1, the complete variable domain reads GAGVSQSPSNKVTEKGKDVELRCDPISGHTALYWYRQSLGQGLEFLIYFQGNSAPDKSGLPSDRFSAERTGGSVSTLTIQRTQQEDSAVYLCASSLASQRGGYNEQFFGPGTRLTVL.

The table lists this clonotype with a few counts. This chain joins TRBV10-3 and TRBJ1-1; D is possibly TRBD1 (6 bases). The CDR3 contains 14 residues. Germline lookup yields CDR1 ENHRY and CDR2 SYGVKD. The V gene lost 8 bases and the J gene lost 5 bases, with 18 bases spanning the gap. Here the CDR3 DNA reads TGTGCCATCGGGGCCGGGGGGGGCCAGACTGAAGCTTTCTTT. This translates into CAIGAGGGQTEAFF.

The J gene is TRBJ1-2, the V gene TRBV27, with a tentative D call TRBD1 (5 bases). The V end was cut by 5 bases, the J end by 2 bases, with 9 bases between. Germline V lookup: CDR1 MNHEY, CDR2 SMNVEV (reference sequence). The CDR3 totals 13 residues. CDR3 residues: CASSPTANYGYTF. CDR3 DNA sequence: TGTGCCAGCAGTCCGACAGCGAACTATGGCTACACCTTC.

This clonotype was seen only a few times. The chain combines TRBV3-1 with TRBJ2-1, with D perhaps matching TRBD1 (6 bases). This CDR3 has 16 amino acids. In germline, CDR1 is LGHDT, CDR2 YNNKEL (reference sequence). Trimming took 4 bases from V and 3 from J, leaving 16 bases between them. This CDR3 is CASSPITGIGYNEQFF. The CDR3 coding sequence is TGTGCCAGCAGCCCCATAACAGGGATAGGCTACAATGAGCAGTTCTTC.

This chain connects TRBV7-2 to TRBJ1-1; D uncertain. The CDR3 length is 13 residues. V lost 0 bases and J lost 3, with 5 bases in between. Germline V CDR1 and CDR2: SGHTA, FQGNSA. Written as DNA, the CDR3 is TGTGCCAGCAGCTTAGCATCCGACACTGAAGCTTTCTTT. It yields the protein CASSLASDTEAFF.

This sequence joins TRBV28 and TRBJ1-1; D gene ambiguous. Per the germline V gene, CDR1 is MDHEN and CDR2 is SYDVKM. The CDR3 is made up of 17 amino acids. Trimming cost V 3 bases and J 1 base, with 18 bases left between them. As DNA, the CDR3 is TGTGCCAGCAGTTTCGTCCACGCCTCAGGAAGGAACACTGAAGCTTTCTTT. Its translation: CASSFVHASGRNTEAFF.